The clone carrying this TCR beta chain showed up many times. Germline assignment: CDR1 MNHEY and CDR2 SMNVEV (reference sequence). V was pared by 4 bases and J by 1 base, with 15 bases of the junction left unmatched. There are 19 residues in the CDR3. The sample belongs to a study of T cells in Graves' hyperthyroidism and ophthalmopathy. Study-wide background: Upon initial diagnosis and before any treatment, peripheral blood was collected.

Newly diagnosed hyperthyroidism, duration under 2 months, in patients aged 18 to 65. Patients were excluded for uncontrolled infection, other autoimmune disease, pregnancy or lactation. Diagnostic assessment was based on clinical symptoms, serum thyroxine and TRAb, thyroid ultrasound and orbital computed tomography. What was amplified from RNA transcripts were TCR beta CDR3 regions. Initially, a first-round RT-PCR of the TCR CDR3 employed the HTBI primer set. One entry per CDR3 protein results from TCRdb running MiXCR on the multiplex PCR reads. In the table there are roughly 160,000 distinct CDR3 sequences, 9.4% of which are singletons.

The material sequenced was blood. The chain combines TRBV27 with TRBJ1-3; 8 bases align to TRBD1. The sequence derives from a woman aged 18-29 years with Graves' hyperthyroidism that later progressed to Graves' ophthalmopathy. The CDR3 region has the DNA TGTGCCAGCAGTTCTGACCCGACAGGGGTTGGAGGGTCTGGAAACACCATATATTTT. Translated: CASSSDPTGVGGSGNTIYF.